These 27 T cell receptor beta chains originate from one sample sequenced in a study of post-analysis software for immune sequencing data (dated by TCRdb to the mid-2010s). These receptors have no identified antigens. The receptor library was made with PCR. These reads were obtained on an Illumina HiSeq 2500. To reduce PCR and sequencing biases, unique molecular identifiers were incorporated into the TCR beta cDNA libraries. The public reads were reanalyzed by TCRdb: fastp trimming at Q25, MiXCR alignment, in-frame beta chains only. CDR3 protein sequences are deduplicated, and each keeps its most common genes and DNA. The sample contains fewer than 850,000 distinct CDR3 sequences, 30% of them found a single time. 0.56% of the sample belongs to the ten largest clones. Study-wide findings and limitations: Four or five TRBV segments, including TRBV5-6, TRBV5-1 and TRBV20-1, were significantly more frequent in patients than controls.

Sequenced material: blood. The receptor set was obtained from a girl under 18 with multiple sclerosis.

The chain has TRBV27 and TRBJ1-4; no firm D call. The CDR3 runs 14 residues. Germline CDR1 MNHEY, CDR2 SMNVEV (reference sequence). Deletions cut 4 bases from V and 6 bases from J, with 12 bases between. CDR3 in amino acids: CASSYRGLDEKLFF. In nucleotides, the CDR3 is TGTGCCAGCAGTTACCGGGGATTAGATGAAAAACTGTTTTTT.

This sequence joins TRBV7-9 and TRBJ2-1; tentatively, D is TRBD1 or TRBD2 (5 bases each). The CDR3 is 17 amino acids. Between the trimmed V and J ends, which lost 3 bases and 8 bases, there was a span of 23 bases. Germline assignment: CDR1 SEHNR and CDR2 FQNEAQ (reference sequence). The CDR3 here is CASSFFDTGTEGHEQFF. CDR3 nucleotides: TGTGCCAGCAGCTTCTTCGATACCGGGACCGAAGGCCATGAGCAGTTCTTC.

The gene calls are TRBV9 and TRBJ1-2; no reliable D call. This CDR3 is built from 15 residues. V shed 0 bases and J shed 2 bases, with 11 bases lying between them. Germline CDR1 is SGDLS and CDR2 is YYNGEE. The CDR3 region is CASSVGARPNYGYTF. CDR3 DNA sequence: TGTGCCAGCAGCGTAGGGGCTCGGCCGAACTATGGCTACACCTTC. The full variable domain, rest sourced from reference TRBV9 and TRBJ1-2, is DSGVTQTPKHLITATGQRVTLRCSPRSGDLSVYWYQQSLDQGLQFLIQYYNGEERAKGNILERFSAQQFPDLHSELNLSSLELGDSALYFCASSVGARPNYGYTFGSGTRLTVV.

V and J are TRBV20-1 and TRBJ1-5, with a possible D match to TRBD1 (6 bases). CDR1 DFQATT and CDR2 SNEGSKA come from the germline V gene (reference sequence). The CDR3 sequence is 16 residues long. For the CDR3, the DNA is TGCAGCGTTCGTTCTTACGACAGGTTCAGCAATCAGCCCCAGCATTTT. Its protein is CSVRSYDRFSNQPQHF.

This clonotype was seen at least ten times. DNA of the CDR3: TGTGCCAGCAGAAACGACAGGGGAGACAAAAACATTCAGTACTTC. This codes for CASRNDRGDKNIQYF. V gene TRBV2 combines with J gene TRBJ2-4; 8 bases are a match to TRBD1. Germline V gene lookup returns CDR1 SNHLY and CDR2 FYNNEI. The length of the CDR3 is 15 residues. The V segment lost 6 bases and the J segment 3 bases; nucleotides outside the gene matches: 7.

This clonotype was found many times. V is TRBV7-8 and J is TRBJ2-1; 9 nucleotides agree with TRBD2. Germline V CDR1 and CDR2: SGHVS, FQNEAQ. Losses at the gene ends were 7 bases for V and 3 bases for J; bases not matched to a gene: 4. This CDR3 is built from 14 residues. The CDR3, as DNA: TGTGCCAGCACCCCTAGCGGGGTCTACAATGAGCAGTTCTTC. Amino acids: CASTPSGVYNEQFF.

The chain is built from TRBV20-1 and TRBJ2-5, with 9 bases identical to TRBD2. Germline values: CDR1 DFQATT, CDR2 SNEGSKA (reference sequence). The junction had 11 bases not matched to a gene; V was cut back by 4 bases and J by 5 bases. CDR3 size: 15 residues. The CDR3 region is CSAISQRGAGETQYF. The CDR3 DNA reads as TGCAGTGCTATCTCTCAGCGGGGGGCCGGGGAGACCCAGTACTTC.

This clonotype was detected only a few times. J is TRBJ2-5 and V is TRBV12-3 or TRBV12-4, with TRBD1 as a possible D gene (7 bases). Trimming took 1 base from V and 4 from J, leaving 13 bases between them. The CDR3 loop spans 15 amino acids. In nucleotides, the CDR3 is TGTGCCAGCAGTTTAGTAGGAGGGGGCCGAGAGACCCAGTACTTC. Translating gives CASSLVGGGRETQYF.

This chain links TRBV20-1 with TRBJ2-5, with TRBD2 identical over 7 bases. V lost 4 bases, J lost 2 bases, and 4 bases stayed unmatched. Germline V gene lookup returns CDR1 DFQATT and CDR2 SNEGSKA (reference sequence). The CDR3 runs to 13 residues. CDR3 sequence (DNA): TGCAGTGCTACGTACGGGGGGCAAGAGACCCAGTACTTC. Translation gives CSATYGGQETQYF.

The rearrangement joins TRBV9 to TRBJ1-1; D is possibly TRBD1 (5 bases). V was pared by 4 bases and J by 2 bases, with 21 bases between. CDR3 length equals 17 residues. Germline values: CDR1 SGDLS, CDR2 YYNGEE. The CDR3 sequence is CASSPPGVTARNTEAFF. The CDR3 DNA follows: TGTGCCAGCAGCCCCCCCGGCGTGACAGCAAGAAACACTGAAGCTTTCTTT.

This clonotype showed up just a few times. V and J are TRBV4-1 and TRBJ1-2; no reliable D call. The germline V gene encodes CDR1 MGHRA and CDR2 YSYEKL. This CDR3 contains 12 residues. Trimming cost V 0 bases and J 13 bases, with 12 bases left between them. The CDR3 here is CASSQDWAPSTF. The DNA for the CDR3 is TGCGCCAGCAGCCAAGATTGGGCACCTTCCACCTTC.

The V gene is TRBV6-1, the J gene TRBJ2-5; tentative D call: TRBD2 (5 bases). The CDR3 spans 15 residues. Germline V gene lookup returns CDR1 MNHNS and CDR2 SASEGT. V lost 1 base and J 5 bases, leaving 14 bases between the germline ends. For the CDR3, the DNA is TGTGCCAGCAGTGAAGGCGAGGCAGGCGGGGAGACCCAGTACTTC. It codes for CASSEGEAGGETQYF.

V and J are TRBV7-9 and TRBJ2-3, with 9 bases matching TRBD2. From germline, CDR1 is SEHNR and CDR2 FQNEAQ (reference sequence). After removal of 1 base from V and 5 bases from J, the junction contained 4 bases not matched to a gene. This CDR3 comprises 15 residues. CDR3 in amino acids: CASSLGGGAEDTQYF. The CDR3 DNA is TGTGCCAGCAGCTTAGGCGGGGGGGCTGAAGATACGCAGTATTTT.

The rearrangement links TRBV11-2 to TRBJ2-5; 9 bases are a match to TRBD2. This CDR3 has 16 residues. The V segment lost 5 bases and the J segment 4 bases; nucleotides outside the gene matches: 11. Germline V lookup: CDR1 SGHAT, CDR2 FQNNGV. The CDR3 loop reads CASSQGTSRRGETQYF. The CDR3 nucleotides read TGTGCCAGCAGCCAGGGGACTAGCAGGAGGGGAGAGACCCAGTACTTC.

This rearrangement joins TRBV20-1 to TRBJ2-7, with 8 bases lining up with TRBD1. The CDR3 extends over 15 amino acids. The ends lost 1 base at V and 1 base at J; junction bases unmatched: 6. Germline lookup yields CDR1 DFQATT and CDR2 SNEGSKA (reference sequence). This CDR3 is CSARVDRTGSYEQYF. CDR3 bases: TGCAGTGCTAGAGTAGACCGGACAGGGTCCTACGAGCAGTACTTC.

The V gene is TRBV28, the J gene TRBJ2-3; D is possibly TRBD2 (5 bases). Looked up from germline, CDR1 is MDHEN and CDR2 is SYDVKM. The CDR3 has 11 amino acids. V lost 3 bases to trimming and J lost 13 bases, with 11 bases between them. Here the CDR3 reads CASSFRGVEYF. The CDR3 coding sequence is TGTGCCAGCAGTTTCCGGGGAGTGGAGTATTTT.

This clonotype has a handful of counts. The rearrangement uses TRBV6-2 or TRBV6-3 and TRBJ1-2; no firm D call. The germline V and J ends were trimmed by 6 bases and 0 bases, with 11 bases remaining between them. CDR1 is MNHEY, CDR2 SVGEGT, per germline. This CDR3 contains 14 residues. The CDR3 bases are TGTGCCAGCAGGACCGCCTCTTCTAACTATGGCTACACCTTC. Amino acid sequence: CASRTASSNYGYTF.

The rearrangement uses TRBV4-1 and TRBJ1-1; D gene unclear. The CDR3 is 16 amino acids. The germline V gene has CDR1 MGHRA and CDR2 YSYEKL. Trimming removed 0 bases from V and 0 bases from J, with 11 bases in between. The CDR3 region is CASSQELAAVNTEAFF. The CDR3 DNA reads as TGCGCCAGCAGCCAAGAGTTAGCGGCTGTGAACACTGAAGCTTTCTTT.

This chain connects TRBV4-1 to TRBJ2-6; 7 bases fit TRBD1. The trim removed 4 bases at V and 0 bases at J, leaving 15 bases unmatched. This CDR3 comprises 20 residues. The germline CDR1 and CDR2 sequences are MGHRA and YSYEKL. In DNA, the CDR3 is TGCGCCAGCAGCCCCATACCGGGGACAGAAAAAGTCTCTGGGGCCAACGTCCTGACTTTC. Protein sequence: CASSPIPGTEKVSGANVLTF.

This clonotype was recorded a few times. The rearrangement links TRBV6-1 to TRBJ1-5; D gene unclear. The CDR3 is 15 amino acids. V lost 1 base and J 0 bases, leaving 7 bases between the germline ends. CDR1 and CDR2 (germline): MNHNS, SASEGT. CDR3 sequence reads: CASSEGPVSNQPQHF. Written as DNA, the CDR3 is TGTGCCAGCAGTGAAGGGCCAGTTAGCAATCAGCCCCAGCATTTT.

There are a few counts of this clonotype. This chain connects TRBV6-6 to TRBJ1-2, with D hard to call. V was trimmed by 8 bases and J by 0 bases, leaving 13 bases between them. Germline V gene lookup returns CDR1 MNHNY and CDR2 SVGAGI (reference sequence). The CDR3 loop spans 14 amino acids. DNA of the CDR3: TGTGCCAGCTACACCTTGACATCTAACTATGGCTACACCTTC. Protein: CASYTLTSNYGYTF.

This clonotype appeared a single time. The J gene is TRBJ2-2, the V gene TRBV4-3; a weak D match, TRBD1 (6 bases). From germline, CDR1 is LGHNA and CDR2 YSLEER. The CDR3 has 15 amino acids. Between the trimmed V and J ends, which lost 3 bases and 5 bases, there was a span of 13 bases. The DNA of the CDR3 is TGCGCCAGCAGCCACCCTCCAGGGGCAACCGGGGAGCTGTTTTTT. Translation gives CASSHPPGATGELFF.

This clonotype was seen many times. This chain joins TRBV7-2 and TRBJ2-7, with 8 bases identical to TRBD1. With 5 bases clipped from V and 0 bases from J, the junction kept 3 bases outside the gene matches. The CDR3 spans 14 residues. Germline CDR1 reads SGHTA; CDR2 reads FQGNSA. CDR3 sequence reads: CASSRDRSSYEQYF. The DNA of the CDR3 is TGTGCCAGCAGCCGGGACAGGAGCTCCTACGAGCAGTACTTC.

The CDR3 bases are TGCAGTGCTCCAGTACGGGCGGGGCGAGGCCCCCAGCATTTT. Amino acid sequence: CSAPVRAGRGPQHF. V gene TRBV20-1 combines with J gene TRBJ1-5, with a weak D call TRBD1 (5 bases). Per the germline V gene, CDR1 is DFQATT and CDR2 is SNEGSKA (reference sequence). The CDR3 totals 14 residues. The V gene lost 5 bases and the J gene lost 10 bases, with 21 bases spanning the gap.

The V and J genes are TRBV10-2 and TRBJ2-7, with 9 bases aligning to TRBD2. The CDR3 has 15 amino acids. Germline V CDR1 and CDR2: WSHSY, SAAADI. V shed 4 bases, J shed 2 bases, and the junction held 6 bases outside the gene matches. The CDR3 DNA sequence: TGCGCCAGCAGTGTTGAGACTAGCGGACCCTACGAGCAGTACTTC. Its translation is CASSVETSGPYEQYF.

The rearrangement uses TRBV11-2 and TRBJ1-4; D perhaps matches TRBD1 (6 bases). Trimming took 5 bases from V and 7 from J, leaving 17 bases between them. CDR3 length: 15 residues. Germline loops: CDR1 SGHAT, CDR2 FQNNGV. The CDR3 region is CASSNYREVGEKLFF. DNA of the CDR3: TGTGCCAGCAGCAACTACAGGGAAGTCGGTGAAAAACTGTTTTTT. Based on the CDR3 plus reference TRBV11-2 and TRBJ1-4, the full variable domain is EAGVAQSPRYKIIEKRQSVAFWCNPISGHATLYWYQQILGQGPKLLIQFQNNGVVDDSQLPKDRFSAERLKGVDSTLKIQPAKLEDSAVYLCASSNYREVGEKLFFGSGTQLSVL.

The rearrangement links TRBV25-1 to TRBJ2-1; the D call may be TRBD1 or TRBD2 (5 bases each). Germline V lookup: CDR1 MGHDK, CDR2 SYGVNS. V lost 7 bases to trimming and J lost 4 bases, with 14 bases between them. The CDR3 extends over 14 amino acids. CDR3 bases: TGTGCCAGCACAGGGCCGGGGCTTTACAATGAGCAGTTCTTC. Residues: CASTGPGLYNEQFF.